A selection of T cell receptor beta chains follows, all from one sample in a study of Ad26.COV2.S vaccination and SARS-CoV-2 variants. This table comes from immunoSEQ multiplex PCR, and its TCRdb copy is limited to in-frame clones, with some not included. The table records 380,000 or so clones, 83% of them present only once. Sequences were derived from peripheral blood, sampled in a trial of Ad26.COV2.S vaccine versus placebo. These receptors were taken from a person aged 18 to 59 who received the Ad26.COV2.S COVID-19 vaccine or a placebo. CDR3s include the opening cysteine and the closing phenylalanine or tryptophan. A D gene is named only where the DNA matches it firmly. Where a row states a size, it is once, few, many or the class of an expanded clone; other rows omit it.

TRBV5-1	-	TRBJ2-7	-	TGCGCCAGCAGCTTGAGAGGGGCGGTGGGATACGAGCAGTACTTC	CASSLRGAVGYEQYF
TRBV6-5	-	TRBJ1-2	-	TGTGCCAGCAGTAGTGGAGGGGGGGCCTTGGGCTACACCTTC	CASSSGGGALGYTF
TRBV5-5	-	TRBJ2-7	-	TGTGCCAGCAGCTTGACCTCTACTCTATACGAGCAGTACTTC	CASSLTSTLYEQYF
TRBV20-1	-	TRBJ2-3	TRBD1	TGCAGTGCTAGTCCCGGGACAGGGGGCGCAGATACGCAGTATTTT	CSASPGTGGADTQYF
TRBV7-2	-	TRBJ1-1	-	TGTGCCAGCAGCACGGGACCCCCGGCTGAAGCTTTCTTT	CASSTGPPAEAFF
TRBV9	-	TRBJ1-6	-	TGTGCCAGCAGCCCCTTTGGGGGGGAGGATTCACCCCTCCACTTT	CASSPFGGEDSPLHF
TRBV7-2	-	TRBJ2-7	TRBD2	TGTGCCAGCAGCTTAGTTTACGGGGGGGGATACGAGCAGTACTTC	CASSLVYGGGYEQYF
TRBV12-3/TRBV12-4	-	TRBJ2-1	-	TGTGCCAGCAGTTCTCGGCTCTACAATGAGCAGTTCTTC	CASSSRLYNEQFF
TRBV7-9	-	TRBJ2-1	TRBD1	TGTGCCAGCAGTCTCTGGGACAGTTCCTACAATGAGCAGTTCTTC	CASSLWDSSYNEQFF
TRBV2	-	TRBJ2-2	-	TGTGCCAGCAGTGGAATGGGAGATGAATTCGGGGAGCTGTTTTTT	CASSGMGDEFGELFF
TRBV19	-	TRBJ2-1	TRBD2	TGTGCCAGTAGTATTTTGGCTAGCGGGGGGGCTCTCAATGAGCAGTTCTTC	CASSILASGGALNEQFF
TRBV10-3	-	TRBJ2-5	TRBD1	TGTGCCATCAGGGGGGACAGTCGGGAGACCCAGTACTTC	CAIRGDSRETQYF
TRBV5-1	-	TRBJ2-1	TRBD2	TGCGCCAGCAGGCTAGCGGAGACTTACAATGAGCAGTTCTTC	CASRLAETYNEQFF
TRBV6-1	-	TRBJ2-5	TRBD2	TGTGCCAGCAGTGAGGCCGGGACTAGGGGCGAGACCCAGTACTTC	CASSEAGTRGETQYF
TRBV29-1	-	TRBJ2-7	TRBD1	TGCAGCGTTGAAGATCTTCCCAGGTCCAGGGGGAACTACGAGCAGTACTTC	CSVEDLPRSRGNYEQYF
TRBV5-4	few	TRBJ2-7	-	TGTGCCAGCAGCTTGGCCGTAGGGGACGAGCAGTACTTC	CASSLAVGDEQYF
TRBV7-9	-	TRBJ1-4	-	TGTGCCAGCACCCCTTCGGGAAATGAAAAACTGTTTTTT	CASTPSGNEKLFF
TRBV27	few	TRBJ2-7	-	TGTGCCAGCAGGCTTAGCGGAACTGGCTACGAGCAGTACTTC	CASRLSGTGYEQYF
TRBV10-1	-	TRBJ2-5	TRBD1	TGCGCCAGCAGTCGCTCGGGACAGCAAGAGACCCAGTACTTC	CASSRSGQQETQYF
TRBV19	-	TRBJ2-7	TRBD2	TGTGCCAGTAGTTCCGTTTCGAGCGGGACCTCCTACGAGCAGTACTTC	CASSSVSSGTSYEQYF
TRBV6-5	-	TRBJ2-1	TRBD2	TGTGCCAGCAGAGGACTAGCGGGGGGCGATGAGCAGTTCTTC	CASRGLAGGDEQFF
TRBV10-1	-	TRBJ2-7	TRBD2	TGCGCCAGCAGTGATCAGGGGAGCGGGAGCGACGAGCAGTACTTC	CASSDQGSGSDEQYF
TRBV19	-	TRBJ1-1	-	TGTGCCAGTAGTATCTCCCCCAACAGGAACACTGAAGCTTTCTTT	CASSISPNRNTEAFF
TRBV6-2/TRBV6-3	many	TRBJ2-7	-	TGTGCCAGCAGTTACCTCTCGTTCTACGAGCAGTACTTC	CASSYLSFYEQYF
TRBV5-1	-	TRBJ2-7	TRBD1	TGCGCCAGCAGCGTGGACAGGGGGGGAGCCTACGAGCAGTACTTC	CASSVDRGGAYEQYF
TRBV5-1	-	TRBJ2-5	TRBD2	TGCGCCAGCAGCCCTGGGACTAGCGGAGAGACCCAGTACTTC	CASSPGTSGETQYF
TRBV7-3	-	TRBJ2-3	-	TGTGCCAGCAGCCCGGACGGGACTGGGCCCTACGACCCCGGTGAAACGCAGTATTTT	CASSPDGTGPYDPGETQYF
TRBV21-1	-	TRBJ1-6	-	TGTGCCAGCAGCAAAGGGGGACAGGGCCGGAATTCACCCCTCCACTTT	CASSKGGQGRNSPLHF
TRBV3-1/TRBV3-2	-	TRBJ1-1	TRBD1	TGTGCCAGCAGCCGCTCTCGGACAGGTGGAACTGAAGCTTTCTTT	CASSRSRTGGTEAFF
TRBV14	few	TRBJ2-1	-	TGTGCCAGCAGCCAAGAAGAAAGTGAGCAGTTCTTC	CASSQEESEQFF
TRBV4-2	-	TRBJ2-2	-	TGTGCCAGCAGTAACCTGGGACGTAGCCCGGGGACCGGGGAGCTGTTTTTT	CASSNLGRSPGTGELFF
TRBV9	-	TRBJ1-3	-	TGTGCCAGCAGCGTAAGGGCGTCTGGAAACACCATATATTTT	CASSVRASGNTIYF
TRBV19	-	TRBJ2-2	-	TGTGCCAGTACCGGGGATTCCGGGGAGCTGTTTTTT	CASTGDSGELFF
TRBV19	-	TRBJ1-2	-	TGTGCCAGTAGTCAGCATGGGACACTAAATGGCTACACCTTC	CASSQHGTLNGYTF
TRBV28	many	TRBJ2-5	-	TGTGCCAGCAGTTTCGGGGGAGCGAGCCAGTACTTC	CASSFGGASQYF
TRBV4-1	-	TRBJ2-5	-	TGCGCCAGCAGCCAAGAGGCTACCCTGCTGGAGACCCAGTACTTC	CASSQEATLLETQYF
TRBV19	-	TRBJ2-2	-	TGTGCCAGTAGCCCTCGATTGTCTCTTCTCATGGCCGGGGAGCTGTTTTTT	CASSPRLSLLMAGELFF
TRBV7-8	once	TRBJ1-1	-	TGTGCCAGCAGCCCCCAGCTAGGCACTGAAGCTTTCTTT	CASSPQLGTEAFF
TRBV9	-	TRBJ2-1	-	TGTGCCAGCAGCGCCACCGTTGGGGGATACAATGAGCAGTTCTTC	CASSATVGGYNEQFF
TRBV6-6	-	TRBJ1-1	TRBD1	TGTGCCAGCAGTGTGACAGGGGGCGAGGAAGCTTTCTTT	CASSVTGGEEAFF
TRBV7-2	-	TRBJ1-5	TRBD1	TGTGCCAGCAGCTTACCCGGACAGGGCCAGCCCCAGCATTTT	CASSLPGQGQPQHF
TRBV5-4	-	TRBJ2-2	TRBD2	TGTGCCAGCAGCTTTGGCGGGGGGGCGTACACCGGGGAGCTGTTTTTT	CASSFGGGAYTGELFF
TRBV7-9	-	TRBJ2-1	-	TGTGCCAGCCATTTGGGAAGTGAGCAGTTCTTC	CASHLGSEQFF
TRBV7-9	-	TRBJ1-2	TRBD1	TGTGCCAGCAGCAGGACAGGGGTTGACTACACCTTC	CASSRTGVDYTF
TRBV10-2	-	TRBJ1-5	TRBD1	TGCGCCAGCAGTGGACAGGGGAATCAGCCCCAGCATTTT	CASSGQGNQPQHF
TRBV11-2	-	TRBJ1-2	-	TGTGCCAGCAGCTTAACTACGGGGGGTAACTATGGCTACACCTTC	CASSLTTGGNYGYTF
TRBV6-1	-	TRBJ1-2	TRBD1	TGTGCCAGCAGGGAATTCCAGGGGGCGTCGTCCTTTGGCTACACCTTC	CASREFQGASSFGYTF
TRBV7-2	-	TRBJ1-2	TRBD1	TGTGCCAGCAGCTCCCGGGGACAGCGCTATGGCTACACCTTC	CASSSRGQRYGYTF
TRBV18	once	TRBJ2-1	TRBD1	TGTGCCAGCTCACCAGGGCAGGGGGCAGGTGAGCAGTTCTTC	CASSPGQGAGEQFF
TRBV21-1	-	TRBJ1-2	-	TGTGCCAGCAGCAATCATGGACAGGGCGACTATGGCTACACCTTC	CASSNHGQGDYGYTF
TRBV6-6	-	TRBJ2-7	-	TGTGCCAGCAGCCGAGGACAAGAGCAGTACTTC	CASSRGQEQYF
TRBV29-1	-	TRBJ2-1	-	TGCAGCGTTGAAGTTCAAGGGGTATACTCCTACAATGAGCAGTTCTTC	CSVEVQGVYSYNEQFF
TRBV11-2	-	TRBJ1-1	-	TGTGCCAGCAGCTTAAACGGCCCAACTGAAGCTTTCTTT	CASSLNGPTEAFF
TRBV4-3	-	TRBJ2-2	TRBD1	TGCGCCAGCAGCCAGATAGACAGGGGCAACGGGGAGCTGTTTTTT	CASSQIDRGNGELFF
TRBV9	-	TRBJ1-1	-	TGTGCCAGCAGCGTAGCTACGTGGGGGACCACTGAAGCTTTCTTT	CASSVATWGTTEAFF
TRBV7-2	-	TRBJ1-4	-	TGTGCCAGCAGCTTAAAGTCCGGGGATGAAAAACTGTTTTTT	CASSLKSGDEKLFF
TRBV11-3	-	TRBJ2-1	TRBD2	TGTGCCAGCAGCCAACCGGGACTAGCGGGGGAAGAGCAGTTCTTC	CASSQPGLAGEEQFF
TRBV2	-	TRBJ1-4	-	TGTGCCAGCACCGGGCTATACCCTGGCACTAATGAAAAACTGTTTTTT	CASTGLYPGTNEKLFF
TRBV5-1	-	TRBJ1-6	TRBD1	TGCGCCAGCAGCTTTCAGGGGGGAACCGATAATTCACCCCTCCACTTT	CASSFQGGTDNSPLHF